This TCR beta chain comes out of a study of blood T cells in healthy people across ages. This clonotype was seen a handful of times. Deletions cut 0 bases from V and 8 bases from J, with 11 bases between. CDR1 SGHDN and CDR2 FVKESK come from the germline V gene. CDR3 length equals 13 residues. Through a sample-barcoded 5' primer and a J-beta primer mix, a second PCR was run for roughly 7 to 12 cycles. One entry per CDR3 protein results from TCRdb running MiXCR on the 5' RACE reads. In the table there are under 2 million distinct CDR3 sequences, roughly a third of which are singletons. Sequencing input: blood. The TCR comes from a woman aged 25 to 45 in good health. This chain links TRBV14 with TRBJ2-7; maybe TRBD1 (5 bases). The CDR3 bases are TGTGCCAGCAGCCAAGAATGGTCAGGGAAGCAGTACTTC. Residues: CASSQEWSGKQYF. The full variable domain, rest sourced from reference TRBV14 and TRBJ2-7, is EAGVTQFPSHSVIEKGQTVTLRCDPISGHDNLYWYRRVMGKEIKFLLHFVKESKQDESGMPNNRFLAERTGGTYSTLKVQPAELEDSGVYFCASSQEWSGKQYFGPGTRLTVT.